This T cell receptor (beta chain) was retrieved from a study of technical replicates of blood from a handful of donors. Profiling relied on immunoSEQ multiplex PCR, and the TCRdb table lists in-frame clones only, not all of them. Among about 84,000 clones listed, approximately 93% were seen once. The V and J ends lost 7 bases and 11 bases, in that order; junction bases with no gene match: 15. Germline CDR1 and CDR2: MNHEY and SMNVEV (reference sequence). CDR3 length: 16 amino acids. The sequencing sample was made of T cells isolated from PBMCs. The sequence derives from a human donor in good health. The rearrangement uses TRBV27 and TRBJ2-3; 13 positions match TRBD2. The CDR3 region is CASTPIGGLAGQMQYF. The CDR3, as DNA: TGTGCCAGCACCCCCATAGGGGGACTAGCGGGGCAGATGCAGTATTTT.